This record concerns one T cell receptor beta chain sequence. Its antigen is undetermined. A single record per CDR3 protein comes from TCRdb applying MiXCR to the reads. The table has a few hundred thousand distinct CDR3 sequences, roughly 15% seen once. V shed 5 bases, J shed 4 bases, and the junction held 7 bases outside the gene matches. Per the germline V gene, CDR1 is MNHNS and CDR2 is SASEGT. CDR3 size: 14 residues. The data derive from a study of T cell repertoires in cytomegalovirus infection. Notes on the study in general: In two of eight donors, the top clonotype was HLA-C-restricted CMV-specific.

The J gene is TRBJ1-1, the V gene TRBV6-1; 7 bases fit TRBD1. The sequencing input was PBMCs. The clonotype was recovered from a human donor in good health (CMV status not recorded). Some clones in this sample may be carry-over from other donors' samples. The CDR3 is CASSPEYRGTEAFF. CDR3 DNA: TGTGCCAGCAGTCCAGAATACAGGGGCACTGAAGCTTTCTTT.